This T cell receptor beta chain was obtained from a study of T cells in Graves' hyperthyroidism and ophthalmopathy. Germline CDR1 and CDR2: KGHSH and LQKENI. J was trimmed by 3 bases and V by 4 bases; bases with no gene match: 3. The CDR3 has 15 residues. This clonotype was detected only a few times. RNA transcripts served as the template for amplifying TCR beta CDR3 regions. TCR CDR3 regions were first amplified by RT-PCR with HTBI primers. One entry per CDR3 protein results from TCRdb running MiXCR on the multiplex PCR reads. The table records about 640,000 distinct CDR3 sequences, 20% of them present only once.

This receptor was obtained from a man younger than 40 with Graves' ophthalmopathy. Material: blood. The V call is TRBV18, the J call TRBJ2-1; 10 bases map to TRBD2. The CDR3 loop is CASSQRTSGYNEQFF. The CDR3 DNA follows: TGTGCCAGCTCACAACGGACTAGCGGCTACAATGAGCAGTTCTTC.